This TCR beta chain was sequenced for a study of shared clonotypes between healthy human individuals. Turning to the study itself: Donors were a couple of women and a few men aged 18 to 49.

The assay was immunoSEQ multiplex PCR, and TCRdb's table has in-frame clones only and misses some. The sample carries about 490,000 clones, about 72% recorded once. Recent vaccinations or acute infections were absent in the healthy HIV-negative adult donors. Nashville, Tennessee was home to all donors, each a Caucasian adult. Genomic DNA from unsorted samples was obtained from 80 million to 100 million PBMCs (per sample). The sequencing input was PBMCs. This TCR came from a middle-aged woman in good health. Some clones in this sample may be carry-over from other donors' samples.

CDR3 in amino acids: CSATTGTGYEQFF. CDR3 sequence (DNA): TGCAGCGCCACTACCGGGACAGGGTATGAGCAGTTCTTC. The chain has TRBV29-1 and TRBJ2-1; 9 bases are shared with TRBD1. V lost 7 bases, J lost 8 bases, and 9 bases stayed unmatched. The CDR3 is 13 amino acids. Germline CDR1 SQVTM, CDR2 ANQGSEA.